The 9 T cell receptor beta chains listed next were all sequenced from one sample in a study of blood T cell repertoires in COVID-19. Measured with immunoSEQ multiplex PCR; TCRdb has only the in-frame clones, and not every one. The table lists about 280,000 clones, roughly 86% of them singletons. The specimen was peripheral blood. All receptors derive from a woman aged 25 to 39 who had recovered from COVID-19.

The gene calls are TRBV28 and TRBJ2-7; tentative D call: TRBD2 (6 bases). The CDR3 extends over 12 amino acids. V was clipped by 7 bases and J by 6 bases, with 13 bases between them. CDR1 and CDR2 from the germline V gene are MDHEN and SYDVKM. CDR3 region: CASTSRRVEQYF. For the CDR3, the DNA is TGTGCCAGCACCTCAAGGAGGGTCGAGCAGTACTTC.

This sequence joins TRBV27 and TRBJ1-2, with a possible D match to TRBD1 (5 bases). The germline CDR1 and CDR2 sequences are MNHEY and SMNVEV (reference sequence). This CDR3 contains 12 residues. Trimming cost V 6 bases and J 7 bases, with 12 bases left between them. As DNA, the CDR3 is TGTGCCAGCAGGACGGGGGATACTGGCTACACCTTC. Its translation: CASRTGDTGYTF.

The chain employs TRBV6-5 and TRBJ1-4; tentatively, D is TRBD1 (5 bases). Trimming shortened V by 7 bases and J by 4 bases, and 13 bases separated the two germline ends. The CDR3 is 14 amino acids. Per germline, CDR1 MNHEY and CDR2 SVGAGI. The chain's CDR3 is CASIPRQGNEKLFF. CDR3 bases: TGTGCCAGCATCCCCCGGCAGGGTAATGAAAAACTGTTTTTT.

A remark on this clone: One end of the junction varies from germline; a read error may be responsible. V is TRBV5-5 and J is TRBJ2-4; 9 bases fit TRBD1. CDR1 and CDR2 (germline): SGHKS, YYEKEE (reference sequence). The CDR3 is 15 residues long. CDR3 coding DNA: TGTGCCAGCAGTTTGGGACAGGGTCGGAGAGACATTCAGTACTTC. This encodes CASSLGQGRRDIQYF. The whole variable domain, filled in from reference TRBV5-5 and TRBJ2-4, reads DAGVTQSPTHLIKTRGQQVTLRCSPISGHKSVSWYQQVLGQGPQFIFQYYEKEERGRGNFPDRFSARQFPNYSSELNVNALLLGDSALYLCASSLGQGRRDIQYFGAGTRLSVL.

J is TRBJ1-5 and V is TRBV5-8, with 10 nucleotides matching TRBD1. This CDR3 region has 19 residues. The V gene's germline CDR1 is SGHTS and CDR2 YDEGEE. The junction had 16 bases not matched to a gene; V was cut back by 6 bases and J by 1 base. CDR3 protein: CASTDRDRGPGGSNQPQHF. CDR3 nucleotide sequence: TGTGCCAGCACCGACCGGGACAGGGGCCCGGGAGGAAGCAATCAGCCCCAGCATTTT. Based on the CDR3 plus reference TRBV5-8 and TRBJ1-5, the full variable domain is EAGVTQSPTHLIKTRGQQATLRCSPISGHTSVYWYQQALGLGLQFLLWYDEGEERNRGNFPPRFSGRQFPNYSSELNVNALELEDSALYLCASTDRDRGPGGSNQPQHFGDGTRLSIL.

The chain links TRBV7-2 to TRBJ2-1, with D possibly TRBD2 on 5 matching bases. V lost 1 base to trimming and J lost 4 bases, with 11 bases between them. This CDR3 contains 15 residues. In germline, CDR1 is SGHTA, CDR2 FQGNSA. The CDR3 reads CASSLESGVYNEQFF. The DNA of the CDR3 is TGTGCCAGCAGCTTAGAGAGCGGAGTTTACAATGAGCAGTTCTTC.

This clone has a single count. J is TRBJ1-6 and V is TRBV7-8; TRBD1 matches 8 bases. J gave up 8 bases and V 6 bases, and 12 bases lay outside the gene matches. Germline CDR1 and CDR2: SGHVS and FQNEAQ. CDR3 size: 16 residues. The CDR3 spells CASSRPTGGGDSPLHF. In nucleotides, the CDR3 is TGTGCCAGCAGTAGACCAACAGGGGGGGGCGATTCACCCCTCCACTTT.

This chain joins TRBV9 and TRBJ2-1, with 9 bases identical to TRBD2. CDR1 is SGDLS and CDR2 is YYNGEE in the germline V gene. The CDR3 spans 16 residues. J was trimmed by 2 bases and V by 4 bases; bases with no gene match: 7. This CDR3 reads CASSPNIAGAYNEQFF. Here the CDR3 DNA reads TGTGCCAGCAGCCCGAATATAGCGGGGGCCTACAATGAGCAGTTCTTC.

The chain couples TRBV3-1 (or the pseudogene TRBV3-2) to TRBJ2-3, with D possibly being TRBD2 (6 bases). The CDR3 is made up of 15 amino acids. The V end was cut by 3 bases, the J end by 6 bases, with 16 bases between. Germline lookup yields CDR1 LGHDT and CDR2 YNNKEL (reference sequence). CDR3 in DNA: TGTGCCAGCAGCCAGGGTAGCGGAGGTTGGGATACGCAGTATTTT. Translating gives CASSQGSGGWDTQYF.